This entry lists 5 T cell receptor beta chains sequenced from one sample in a study of cytomegalovirus exposure and HLA in healthy donors. PCR used 60 Vbeta primers and 13 Jbeta primers. Some clones are missing from TCRdb's copy, which holds only in-frame ones; the method was immunoSEQ multiplex PCR. In the table there are about 150,000 clones, approximately 80% of which are singletons. Sequenced: PBMCs. These receptors were collected from a woman younger than 30 in good health and CMV-seronegative.

The V and J genes are TRBV5-1 and TRBJ1-1, with D uncertain. The germline CDR1 and CDR2 sequences are SGHRS and YFSETQ. V lost 0 bases and J lost 2, with 11 bases in between. The CDR3 sequence is 15 residues long. The CDR3 sequence is CASSLDSGKNTEAFF. CDR3 nucleotides: TGCGCCAGCAGCTTGGACTCGGGGAAAAACACTGAAGCTTTCTTT.

V usage is TRBV6-1 and J usage is TRBJ1-5, with D perhaps TRBD1 (6 bases). Trimming removed 3 bases from V and 5 bases from J, with 14 bases in between. CDR1 and CDR2 (germline): MNHNS, SASEGT. The CDR3 totals 15 residues. CDR3 bases: TGTGCCAGCAGTGATCGATTCAGGGGCTATCAGCCCCAGCATTTT. The encoded protein is CASSDRFRGYQPQHF.

The V gene is TRBV15, the J gene TRBJ1-5; D remains ambiguous. Germline V gives CDR1 LNHNV, CDR2 YYDKDF (reference sequence). There are 14 residues in the CDR3. Trimming removed 5 bases from V and 1 base from J, with 9 bases in between. CDR3 bases: TGTGCCACCAGCTACGGTAGAAGCAATCAGCCCCAGCATTTT. The encoded protein is CATSYGRSNQPQHF.

The chain joins TRBV19 to TRBJ2-3, with 8 bases fitting TRBD2. The CDR3 spans 16 residues. The V gene's germline CDR1 is LNHDA and CDR2 SQIVND (reference sequence). Losses at the gene ends were 6 bases for V and 0 bases for J; bases not matched to a gene: 8. The CDR3 sequence is CASRNLGLASTDTQYF. CDR3 DNA: TGTGCCAGTAGGAACCTAGGACTAGCCAGCACAGATACGCAGTATTTT.

This clone was seen only a few times. Other nucleotide sequences from this sample produce the same CDR3. The V gene is TRBV30, the J gene TRBJ1-2; the match to TRBD1 covers 8 bases. The CDR3 spans 13 residues. CDR1 is GTSNPN and CDR2 is SVGIG in the germline V gene (reference sequence). J gave up 5 bases and V 2 bases, and 4 bases lay outside the gene matches. CDR3 residues: CAWSRDRPYGYTF. The CDR3 DNA reads as TGTGCCTGGAGTAGGGACAGGCCGTATGGCTACACCTTC.